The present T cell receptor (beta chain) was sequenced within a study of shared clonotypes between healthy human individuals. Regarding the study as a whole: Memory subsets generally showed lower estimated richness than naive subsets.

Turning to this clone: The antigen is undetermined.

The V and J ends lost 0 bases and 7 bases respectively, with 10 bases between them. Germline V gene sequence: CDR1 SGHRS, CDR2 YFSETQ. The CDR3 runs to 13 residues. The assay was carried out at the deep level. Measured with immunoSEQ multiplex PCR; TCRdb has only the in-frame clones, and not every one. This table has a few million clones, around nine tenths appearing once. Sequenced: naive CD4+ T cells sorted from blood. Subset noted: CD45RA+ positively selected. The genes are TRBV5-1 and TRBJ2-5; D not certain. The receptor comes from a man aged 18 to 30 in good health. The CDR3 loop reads CASSLAGPGTQYF. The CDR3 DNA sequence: TGCGCCAGCAGCTTGGCTGGCCCGGGGACCCAGTACTTC. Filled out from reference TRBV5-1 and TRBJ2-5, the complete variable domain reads KAGVTQTPRYLIKTRGQQVTLSCSPISGHRSVSWYQQTPGQGLQFLFEYFSETQRNKGNFPGRFSGRQFSNSRSEMNVSTLELGDSALYLCASSLAGPGTQYFGPGTRLLVL.